What follows are 32 T cell receptor beta chains derived from one specimen sequenced in a study of tumor-infiltrating lymphocytes in primary liver carcinoma (dated by TCRdb to the late 2010s). Without any cell sorting, total RNA and DNA were co-extracted from about 21-30 mg of bulk tissue using the AllPrep DNA/RNA mini kit. For sequencing, an Illumina HiSeq 2500 was employed. TCRbeta-specific cDNA was reverse-transcribed from 500 ng total RNA using a constant-region primer and ProtoScript II reverse transcriptase. Three nested multiplex PCR rounds, following a slightly modified ARM-PCR procedure, were used to build the TCRbeta libraries. Multiplex TRBV1-TRBV30 forward primers and a Cbeta reverse primer were used in the first two PCR rounds, each of which was run for around 10 cycles. The raw public reads went through TCRdb reprocessing: fastp at Q25, MiXCR clone calling, in-frame beta chains kept. Rows with one shared CDR3 protein collapse into an entry with the most common genes and DNA. The sample yields 40,000 or so distinct CDR3 sequences; roughly 80% were counted once. The ten biggest clones cover more than 35% of the sample.

The specimen sequenced was tumor-adjacent normal liver tissue. The receptor set was obtained from a woman between 25 and 40 years old with primary liver carcinoma and hepatitis B virus infection.

A word on this clonotype: The CDR3 does not end in the conserved phenylalanine or tryptophan, so this is likely a read error. This chain joins TRBV11-2 and TRBJ2-7; D ambiguous. The CDR3 has 11 amino acids. Germline loops: CDR1 SGHAT, CDR2 FQNNGV. CDR3 coding DNA: TGTGCTAGCAGTCCAGCGAGTGAGCAGTACTTA. Its protein product is CASSPASEQYL.

Only one count was recorded for this clonotype. The conserved phenylalanine or tryptophan normally closing the CDR3 is absent here, so this likely arose from a read error. The limits of the CDR3 on the DNA are not certain, so only TCRdb's listed CDR3 is given. The rearrangement joins TRBV4-1 to TRBJ2-4. Germline assignment: CDR1 MGHRA and CDR2 YSYEKL. The CDR3 region is 16 residues in length, termini included. The chain's CDR3 is CASNPEMNRDTSKRYI.

For this clonotype: One junction end disagrees with the germline gene, perhaps due to a read error. This rearrangement joins TRBV11-2 to TRBJ1-2, with 7 bases that match TRBD1. The germline V gene encodes CDR1 SGHAT and CDR2 FQNNGV. The CDR3 runs to 13 residues. The CDR3 loop reads CANTQGGGGGYAF. CDR3 DNA sequence: TGTGCCAATACTCAGGGGGGGGGTGGAGGATACGCCTTC.

The chain couples TRBV29-1 to TRBJ2-5; TRBD2 might be the D (6 bases). Germline-derived CDR1 and CDR2 are SQVTM and ANQGSEA. This CDR3 has 12 amino acids. Trimming shortened V by 7 bases and J by 5 bases, and 14 bases separated the two germline ends. The CDR3 region is CSGGLPGETQYF. In nucleotides, the CDR3 is TGCAGCGGGGGACTGCCGGGGGAGACCCAGTACTTC.

About this clonotype itself: This may be a read error: a much more frequent sequence differs by one nucleotide. The chain employs TRBV7-9 and TRBJ2-4; TRBD1 is a possible D gene (6 bases). Looked up from germline, CDR1 is SEHNR and CDR2 is FQNEAQ (reference sequence). V dropped 6 bases and J dropped 2 bases, with 14 bases sitting between them. The CDR3 totals 15 residues. CDR3: CASSSGAITKNIQYF. In DNA form, the CDR3 reads TGTGCCAGCAGTTCAGGGGCGATTACCAAAAACATTCAGTACTTC.

V and J are TRBV7-9 and TRBJ2-7; a possible D gene is TRBD2 (5 bases). Germline CDR1 and CDR2: SEHNR and FQNEAQ (reference sequence). The ends were cut back, 5 bases at V and 0 bases at J, with 11 bases in the middle. The CDR3 spans 14 residues. CDR3 sequence: CASSLGGLSYEQYF. The CDR3 nucleotides are TGTGCCAGCAGCCTTGGAGGCCTCTCCTACGAGCAGTACTTC. The full variable domain, its missing parts supplied by reference TRBV7-9 and TRBJ2-7, is DTGVSQNPRHKITKRGQNVTFRCDPISEHNRLYWYRQTLGQGPEFLTYFQNEAQLEKSRLLSDRFSAERPKGSFSTLEIQRTEQGDSAMYLCASSLGGLSYEQYFGPGTRLTVT.

Concerning this clonotype: The junction departs from germline at one end; a sequencing error may be responsible. The chain couples TRBV6-6 to TRBJ2-1, with TRBD2 matching over 12 bases. Germline lookup yields CDR1 MNHNY and CDR2 SVGAGI (reference sequence). The CDR3 has 16 amino acids. CDR3 nucleotide sequence: TGTGCCAGCATTTACACTAGCGGGAGGTTCTACAATGAACAGTTCTTC. Its protein product is CASIYTSGRFYNEQFF.

Regarding this clonotype: With a much larger clone just one base away, this may be a read error. This sequence joins TRBV25-1 and TRBJ1-5; 7 bases line up with TRBD1. The V gene's germline CDR1 is MGHDK and CDR2 SYGVNS. V lost 3 bases, J lost 6 bases, and 14 bases stayed unmatched. This CDR3 comprises 17 residues. CDR3 in DNA: TGTGCCAGCAGTGATAGTGAGAGGACAGGAAGGCGTCAGCCCCAGCATTTT. It codes for CASSDSERTGRRQPQHF. The full variable domain, rest sourced from reference TRBV25-1 and TRBJ1-5, is EADIYQTPRYLVIGTGKKITLECSQTMGHDKMYWYQQDPGMELHLIHYSYGVNSTEKGDLSSESTVSRIRTEHFPLTLESARPSHTSQYLCASSDSERTGRRQPQHFGDGTRLSIL.

This clonotype was recorded only once. The junction and the germline gene differ at one end; a read error may be behind it. The chain recombines TRBV4-1 with TRBJ2-1; TRBD2 matches at 10 bases. The CDR3 is made up of 18 amino acids. Germline CDR1 and CDR2: MGHRA and YSYEKL. CDR3 in DNA: TGCACCAGCAGCCAAGGCACTACCAGCGGGAGGGTATACAGTGGGCAGTTCTTC. Amino acid sequence: CTSSQGTTSGRVYSGQFF.

Of note for this clonotype: The junction does not match germline at one end; this may be a read error. This sequence joins TRBV7-9 and TRBJ2-3; perhaps TRBD2 as D (6 bases). The CDR3 consists of 16 residues. CDR1 and CDR2 from the germline V gene are SEHNR and FQNEAQ (reference sequence). The CDR3 DNA sequence: TGCGCCAGCACACCCAGGGCGGGGAAACTCACAGATACGCAGTATTTT. Its protein product is CASTPRAGKLTDTQYF.

This sequence joins TRBV6-2 or TRBV6-3 and TRBJ2-7; no firm D call. V was clipped by 8 bases and J by 2 bases, with 19 bases between them. The CDR3 sequence is 15 residues long. Germline values: CDR1 MNHEY, CDR2 SVGEGT. CDR3 bases: TGTGCCAGCTCACCAGCCCGAAAAGGGCCCTACGAGCAGTACGTC. Protein sequence: CASSPARKGPYEQYV.

The chain couples TRBV29-1 to TRBJ2-5; perhaps TRBD1 as D (6 bases). The CDR3 runs to 14 residues. Trimming took 7 bases from V and 4 from J, leaving 19 bases between them. Germline lookup yields CDR1 SQVTM and CDR2 ANQGSEA. The CDR3 here is CSDGKDSPGETQYF. The CDR3 region has the DNA TGCAGCGATGGTAAGGACAGTCCTGGAGAGACCCAGTACTTC. Combining the CDR3 with reference TRBV29-1 and TRBJ2-5 gives the whole variable domain SAVISQKPSRDICQRGTSLTIQCQVDSQVTMMFWYRQQPGQSLTLIATANQGSEATYESGFVIDKFPISRPNLTFSTLTVSNMSPEDSSIYLCSDGKDSPGETQYFGPGTRLLVL.

A few counts support this clonotype. This rearrangement joins TRBV2 to TRBJ1-3; D is undetermined. The germline V gene has CDR1 SNHLY and CDR2 FYNNEI. The CDR3 runs to 16 residues. Between the trimmed V and J ends, which lost 3 bases and 4 bases, there was a span of 16 bases. The CDR3 loop is CASSDLEPHTGNTIYF. CDR3 nucleotides: TGTGCCAGCAGTGATTTGGAACCGCACACCGGAAACACCATATATTTT.

The genes are TRBV4-3 and TRBJ2-3; 10 positions match TRBD1. Germline V gene sequence: CDR1 LGHNA, CDR2 YSLEER. With V trimmed by 10 bases and J by 4 bases, 11 bases remained unmatched. The CDR3 is 15 amino acids. In DNA form, the CDR3 reads TGCGCCATCAGTGCCCGGGGACAGGGGTCAGATACGCAGTATTTT. It yields the protein CAISARGQGSDTQYF.

The genes are TRBV29-1 and TRBJ2-3; 9 nucleotides match TRBD1. Germline V gene data show CDR1 as SQVTM and CDR2 as ANQGSEA. The CDR3 is 13 residues long. The J segment lost 6 bases and the V segment lost 6 bases, leaving 7 bases of the junction unmatched. This chain's CDR3 is CSVGQGTTDTQYF. The CDR3 DNA reads as TGCAGCGTGGGACAGGGAACCACGGATACGCAGTATTTT.

As for this clonotype: At one end the junction does not follow the germline gene, possibly because of a read error. J is TRBJ2-2 and V is TRBV28; 12 nucleotides line up with TRBD1. The length of the CDR3 is 16 residues. Looked up from germline, CDR1 is MDHEN and CDR2 is SYDVKM. CDR3 loop: CASSPWDRGLTGELLF. As DNA, the CDR3 is TGTGCCAGCAGTCCGTGGGACAGGGGGCTGACCGGTGAGCTGCTTTTT.

Ten or more counts support this clonotype. V is TRBV6-6 and J is TRBJ1-2; D might be TRBD1 (6 bases). V was trimmed by 6 bases and J by 4 bases, leaving 15 bases between them. The CDR3 totals 14 residues. The germline CDR1 and CDR2 sequences are MNHNY and SVGAGI (reference sequence). The CDR3 DNA is TGTGCCAGCAGCTCAGGGGCCGGCGGCTATGGCTACACCTTC. Protein: CASSSGAGGYGYTF.

As for this clonotype: This may be a read error: a much more frequent sequence differs by one nucleotide. V is TRBV28 and J is TRBJ2-3; TRBD2 agrees at 11 bases. Germline CDR1 is MDHEN and CDR2 is SYDVKM. This CDR3 has 15 residues. The chain's CDR3 is CVSSRTSGPTDTQYF. The DNA for the CDR3 is TGTGTCAGCAGCCGGACTAGCGGGCCCACAGATACGCAGTATTTT.

A note on this clonotype: One end of the junction fails to match germline, which may point to a read error. J is TRBJ2-1 and V is TRBV10-2, with D maybe TRBD2 (6 bases). Germline CDR1 is WSHSY and CDR2 is SAAADI. The CDR3 extends over 16 amino acids. The CDR3 region is CASSESGLAVHNEQFF. The CDR3 DNA is TGCGCCAGCAGCGAGTCGGGACTGGCGGTGCACAATGAGCAGTTCTTC.

For this clonotype: Relative to the germline gene, one junction end is altered; a read error may explain this. This CDR3 reads CASSWSGRTEQEIQYF. The CDR3 nucleotides read TGCGCCAGCAGTTGGAGCGGAAGGACAGAGCAAGAGATCCAGTACTTC. V gene TRBV10-2 combines with J gene TRBJ2-5, with D perhaps matching TRBD1 (6 bases). Germline V gene sequence: CDR1 WSHSY, CDR2 SAAADI. CDR3 length: 16 amino acids.

The sample holds one count of this clonotype. One end of the junction fails to match germline, which may point to a read error. V gene TRBV5-6 combines with J gene TRBJ2-1, with 11 bases aligning to TRBD2. There are 15 residues in the CDR3. Germline CDR1 is SGHDT and CDR2 is YYEEEE. This CDR3 reads CASYSGLAACNEQFF. The CDR3 DNA is TGTGCCAGCTATTCGGGACTAGCGGCCTGCAATGAGCAGTTCTTT.

As for this clonotype: Mismatch with germline at one junction end may stem from a read error. The rearrangement joins TRBV29-1 to TRBJ2-7, with D unresolved. CDR3 length equals 14 residues. From germline, CDR1 is SQVTM and CDR2 ANQGSEA. This chain's CDR3 is CSLEMDGSSYEQYF. CDR3 DNA: TGCAGCCTTGAAATGGATGGCAGTTCCTACGAGCAGTACTTC.

This chain joins TRBV10-3 and TRBJ2-2, with D unresolved. Trimming pared 0 bases from V and 12 bases from J, leaving 20 bases between. CDR1 and CDR2 (germline): ENHRY, SYGVKD. The CDR3 is 16 amino acids. CDR3 nucleotides: TGTGCCATCAGTGAGTCCCACAATTTGAACGCCGTGAAGCTGTTTTTT. It yields the protein CAISESHNLNAVKLFF.

As regards this clonotype: The junction departs from the called germline gene at one end, perhaps through a read error. The chain is built from TRBV12-3 or TRBV12-4 and TRBJ1-5; D is unresolved. There are 15 residues in the CDR3. Here the CDR3 DNA reads TGTGCCCGCAGTCCGCTAGGGAATAAGATTCAGCCCCAGCATTTT. Translated, it gives CARSPLGNKIQPQHF.

With respect to this clonotype: Sequence at one end of the junction differs from germline and may be a read error. V usage is TRBV2 and J usage is TRBJ1-6; unclear D gene. This CDR3 region has 14 residues. The germline CDR1 and CDR2 sequences are SNHLY and FYNNEI. The CDR3 DNA follows: TGTGCCAGGAGTGACTGGGCAGTTTATTCACCCCTCCACTTT. Translating it yields CARSDWAVYSPLHF.

There are a few counts of this clonotype. Written as DNA, the CDR3 is TGTGCCAGCGGAATAAGCTCCTACGAGCAGTACTTC. The encoded protein is CASGISSYEQYF. The chain is built from TRBV19 and TRBJ2-7; D is ambiguous. Germline assignment: CDR1 LNHDA and CDR2 SQIVND (reference sequence). CDR3 length: 12 amino acids. V was clipped by 9 bases and J by 0 bases, with 9 bases between them. The complete variable domain, with remaining parts taken from reference TRBV19 and TRBJ2-7, reads DGGITQSPKYLFRKEGQNVTLSCEQNLNHDAMYWYRQDPGQGLRLIYYSQIVNDFQKGDIAEGYSVSREKKESFPLTVTSAQKNPTAFYLCASGISSYEQYFGPGTRLTVT.

This clonotype has a count of ten or more. CDR3 residues: CASSQEGQETQYF. CDR3 DNA: TGTGCCAGCAGCCAAGAGGGGCAGGAGACCCAGTACTTC. This chain joins TRBV14 and TRBJ2-5; possibly TRBD1 for D (5 bases). With 0 bases removed from V and 5 bases from J, the gap between germline ends came to 7 bases. The CDR3 loop spans 13 amino acids. Germline V gives CDR1 SGHDN, CDR2 FVKESK.

As to this clonotype: Its ends do not fully match the called genes, so a read error is possible. The chain carries TRBV18 and TRBJ2-7; 7 nucleotides agree with TRBD1. The CDR3 length is 14 residues. CDR1 KGHSH and CDR2 LQKENI come from the germline V gene. The CDR3 region is CVSSRDSFSYEQYF. The CDR3 coding sequence is TGTGTCAGCTCACGGGACAGTTTTTCCTACGAGCAGTACTTC. Combining the CDR3 with reference TRBV18 and TRBJ2-7 gives the whole variable domain NAGVMQNPRHLVRRRGQEARLRCSPMKGHSHVYWYRQLPEEGLKFMVYLQKENIIDESGMPKERFSAEFPKEGPSILRIQQVVRGDSAAYFCVSSRDSFSYEQYFGPGTRLTVT.

Notes on this clonotype: Mismatch with germline at one junction end may stem from a read error. V and J are TRBV11-2 and TRBJ2-2, with D tentatively TRBD1 or TRBD2 (5 bases each). This CDR3 has 12 amino acids. The germline gives CDR1 SGHAT, CDR2 FQNNGV. The CDR3 DNA sequence: TGTGCCAGCAGCTTATTTGTTGGGGACCTGTTTTTT. It codes for CASSLFVGDLFF.

Notes on this clonotype: At one end, the junction sequence differs from germline, possibly due to a read error. The chain recombines TRBV6-2 or TRBV6-3 with TRBJ2-1; D uncertain. Germline values: CDR1 MNHEY, CDR2 SVGEGT. CDR3 length equals 14 residues. The CDR3 DNA is TGTGCCAGCATGAAGCAACTGTCCTACAATGAGCAGTCCTTC. It translates to CASMKQLSYNEQSF.

Note on this clonotype: At one boundary the junction diverges from the germline segment, which might be a read error. Here the CDR3 reads CASSTRTGGTKGTQHF. The CDR3 DNA follows: TGTGCCAGCAGCACAAGAACAGGGGGCACGAAAGGGACCCAGCACTTC. V is TRBV11-2 and J is TRBJ2-5, with 9 bases lining up with TRBD1. The CDR3 is 16 amino acids. Germline CDR1 SGHAT, CDR2 FQNNGV.

The CDR3 coding sequence is TGCGCCAGCAGCCAAGTGACTAGTGGGAGTCGGGAGCAGTACTTC. It yields the protein CASSQVTSGSREQYF. The V call is TRBV4-3, the J call TRBJ2-7; maybe TRBD2 (6 bases). This CDR3 region has 15 residues. V lost 1 base and J 7 bases, leaving 17 bases between the germline ends. Germline V gene sequence: CDR1 LGHNA, CDR2 YSLEER.